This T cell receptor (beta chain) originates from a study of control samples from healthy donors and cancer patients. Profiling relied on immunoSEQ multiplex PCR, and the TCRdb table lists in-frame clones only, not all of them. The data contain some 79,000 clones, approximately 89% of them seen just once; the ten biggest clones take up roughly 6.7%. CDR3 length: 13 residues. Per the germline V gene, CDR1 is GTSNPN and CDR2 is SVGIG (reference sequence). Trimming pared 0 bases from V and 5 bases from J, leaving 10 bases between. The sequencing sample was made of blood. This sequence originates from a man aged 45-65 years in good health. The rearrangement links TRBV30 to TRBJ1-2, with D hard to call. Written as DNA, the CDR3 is TGTGCCTGGAGTGTACCCAGCGGGTATGGCTACACCTTC. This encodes CAWSVPSGYGYTF. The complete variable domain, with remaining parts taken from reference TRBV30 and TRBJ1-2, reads SQTIHQWPATLVQPVGSPLSLECTVEGTSNPNLYWYRQAAGRGLQLLFYSVGIGQISSEVPQNLSASRPQDRQFILSSKKLLLSDSGFYLCAWSVPSGYGYTFGSGTRLTVV.